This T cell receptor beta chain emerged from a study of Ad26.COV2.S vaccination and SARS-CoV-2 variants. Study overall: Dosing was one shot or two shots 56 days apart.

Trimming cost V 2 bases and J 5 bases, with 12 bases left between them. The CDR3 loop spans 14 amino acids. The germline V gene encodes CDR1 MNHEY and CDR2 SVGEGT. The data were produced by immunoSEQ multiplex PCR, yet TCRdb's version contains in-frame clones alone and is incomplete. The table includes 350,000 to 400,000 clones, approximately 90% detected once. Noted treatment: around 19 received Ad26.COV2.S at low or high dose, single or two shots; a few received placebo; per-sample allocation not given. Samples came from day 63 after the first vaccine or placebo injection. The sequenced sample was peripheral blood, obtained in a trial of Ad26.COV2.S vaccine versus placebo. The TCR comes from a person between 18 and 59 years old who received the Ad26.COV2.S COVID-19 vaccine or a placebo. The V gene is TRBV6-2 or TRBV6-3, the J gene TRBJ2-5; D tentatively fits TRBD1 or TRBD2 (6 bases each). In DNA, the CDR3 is TGTGCCAGCAGTTACGTCTGGAGGGGGGAGACCCAGTACTTC. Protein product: CASSYVWRGETQYF.